This TCR beta chain is from a study of blood T cell repertoires in COVID-19. TCRdb's copy holds only in-frame clones and misses some; the assay was immunoSEQ multiplex PCR. Of roughly 90,000 clones in the sample, 89% were seen once. CDR3 size: 18 residues. The trim removed 3 bases at V and 0 bases at J, leaving 6 bases unmatched. Germline assignment: CDR1 MDHEN and CDR2 SYDVKM. The specimen sequenced was peripheral blood. The sequence came from a man in his forties or fifties with COVID-19, enrolled during active disease. V is TRBV28 and J is TRBJ1-6; TRBD1 agrees at 9 bases. The DNA of the CDR3 is TGTGCCAGCAGTTTTATACAGGGGGCGAGCTCCTATAATTCACCCCTCCACTTT. It codes for CASSFIQGASSYNSPLHF.